This passage covers 24 T cell receptor beta chains from one sample sequenced in a study of response to subunit inactivated influenza vaccine. TCRdb re-derived calls from the RT-PCR reads in MiXCR, one entry per CDR3 protein. The sample includes about 520,000 distinct CDR3 sequences, over 25% of them seen just once. This specimen was CD4+ T cells sorted from PBMCs, taken 4 to 6 days after vaccination. The receptors stem from a man aged 50-60 years who received an inactivated influenza vaccine.

The genes are TRBV4-2 and TRBJ2-7; 12 bases fit TRBD1. Trimming took 2 bases from V and 7 from J; bases not matched to a gene: 6. CDR1 and CDR2 (germline): LGHNA, YNFKEQ. This CDR3 is built from 15 residues. CDR3 sequence (DNA): TGTGCCAGCAGCCAACCGGGACAGGGGGCGGGGGAGCAGTACTTC. Translated: CASSQPGQGAGEQYF.

The gene calls are TRBV5-1 and TRBJ2-1; 13 positions match TRBD2. V dropped 6 bases and J dropped 9; count of bases not matched to a gene: 6. Germline CDR1 reads SGHRS; CDR2 reads YFSETQ. The CDR3 runs 14 residues. For the CDR3, the DNA is TGCGCCAGCAACAGTGGACTAGCGGGAGTTGAGCAGTTCTTC. This encodes CASNSGLAGVEQFF. Together with reference TRBV5-1 and TRBJ2-1, the CDR3 gives the full variable domain: KAGVTQTPRYLIKTRGQQVTLSCSPISGHRSVSWYQQTPGQGLQFLFEYFSETQRNKGNFPGRFSGRQFSNSRSEMNVSTLELGDSALYLCASNSGLAGVEQFFGPGTRLTVL.

The chain joins TRBV12-3 or TRBV12-4 to TRBJ2-7, with no clear D. The CDR3 sequence is 13 residues long. Deletions cut 7 bases from V and 2 bases from J, with 12 bases between. The CDR3, as DNA: TGTGCCAGCACCACAACGACTGCCTACGAGCAGTACTTC. Encoded protein: CASTTTTAYEQYF.

The rearrangement links TRBV10-3 to TRBJ2-5, with 7 bases identical to TRBD2. V dropped 3 bases and J dropped 3; count of bases not matched to a gene: 10. The CDR3 is 16 amino acids. Per the germline V gene, CDR1 is ENHRY and CDR2 is SYGVKD. The DNA of the CDR3 is TGTGCCATCAGTGACCTTACGGGGGGACGGGAAGAGACCCAGTACTTC. Protein sequence: CAISDLTGGREETQYF.

The V and J genes are TRBV20-1 and TRBJ2-1; 8 nucleotides line up with TRBD1. The CDR3 runs to 13 residues. Germline values: CDR1 DFQATT, CDR2 SNEGSKA (reference sequence). V lost 4 bases to trimming and J lost 5 bases; unmatched junction nucleotides: 4. CDR3 nucleotide sequence: TGCAGTGCTAACAGGGGGATCGACAATGAGCAGTTCTTC. Amino acid sequence: CSANRGIDNEQFF.

This clonotype appeared a few times. The chain employs TRBV29-1 and TRBJ2-1, with 10 bases identical to TRBD1. The CDR3 is 14 amino acids. After removal of 7 bases from V and 1 base from J, the junction contained 4 bases not matched to a gene. The germline gives CDR1 SQVTM, CDR2 ANQGSEA. This chain's CDR3 is CSGDRGTSYNEQFF. Written as DNA, the CDR3 is TGCAGCGGGGACAGGGGAACGTCCTACAATGAGCAGTTCTTC.

V gene TRBV7-2 combines with J gene TRBJ2-3; 11 bases line up with TRBD2. Germline CDR1 reads SGHTA; CDR2 reads FQGNSA. The CDR3 is 16 amino acids. Trimming removed 5 bases from V and 3 bases from J; junction bases left unmatched: 7. The CDR3 bases are TGTGCCAGCAGCCCCCAGACTAGCGGGGCGACAGATACGCAGTATTTT. It encodes CASSPQTSGATDTQYF.

The rearrangement joins TRBV25-1 to TRBJ1-2, with no clear D. The V gene's germline CDR1 is MGHDK and CDR2 SYGVNS. V was trimmed by 2 bases and J by 2 bases, leaving 9 bases between them. The length of the CDR3 is 14 residues. CDR3: CASSEGRRNYGYTF. CDR3 nucleotides: TGTGCCAGCAGTGAAGGGCGGAGGAACTATGGCTACACCTTC.

This clonotype has a handful of counts. This chain links TRBV18 with TRBJ2-5; D uncertain. The CDR3 extends over 15 amino acids. Germline CDR1 KGHSH, CDR2 LQKENI. V was shortened by 1 base and J by 1 base, with 10 bases between the two germline ends. The CDR3 sequence is CASSPRVGPQETQYF. In DNA, the CDR3 is TGTGCCAGCTCACCACGAGTCGGTCCCCAAGAGACCCAGTACTTC.

The chain employs TRBV20-1 and TRBJ2-7; 10 nucleotides agree with TRBD1. Trimming at V came to 1 base and at J to 7 bases, leaving 4 bases not matched to a gene. CDR3 length: 13 residues. Germline lookup yields CDR1 DFQATT and CDR2 SNEGSKA (reference sequence). CDR3 DNA: TGCAGTGCTAGAGTGAGGACAGGGGGGGAGCAGTACTTC. It specifies CSARVRTGGEQYF.

The chain employs TRBV29-1 and TRBJ2-7; 8 bases line up with TRBD1. The CDR3 is 13 residues long. Germline trimming cut 5 bases from V and 4 bases from J; bases unmatched to any gene: 7. CDR1 SQVTM and CDR2 ANQGSEA come from the germline V gene. The CDR3 DNA reads as TGCAGCGTTCCAGGACAGGGTGGTTACGAGCAGTACTTC. Translated: CSVPGQGGYEQYF.

The chain has TRBV7-2 and TRBJ1-5; no firm D call. V gave up 6 bases and J gave up 4 bases, with 10 bases separating them. Germline-derived CDR1 and CDR2 are SGHTA and FQGNSA. The CDR3 contains 13 residues. The chain's CDR3 is CASSGWVNQPQHF. In nucleotides, the CDR3 is TGTGCCAGCAGTGGGTGGGTGAATCAGCCCCAGCATTTT.

This clonotype appeared a few times. The rearrangement joins TRBV12-3 or TRBV12-4 to TRBJ2-7; 7 nucleotides agree with TRBD1. V lost 4 bases, J lost 5 bases, and 8 bases stayed unmatched. The CDR3 is made up of 14 amino acids. The CDR3 is CASSYGQASHEQYF. CDR3 nucleotides: TGTGCCAGCAGTTACGGACAGGCCAGCCACGAGCAGTACTTC.

V gene TRBV21-1 combines with J gene TRBJ2-5; the D segment call TRBD1 is taken from the table without a DNA check. TRBV21-1 is designated a pseudogene. This CDR3 is 16 amino acids long. This chain's CDR3 is CASSKAFGGGQETQYF. In DNA, the CDR3 is TGTGCCAGCAGCAAGGCTTTTGGGGGGGGTCAAGAGACCCAGTACTTC.

This clonotype has a handful of counts. V usage is TRBV7-9 and J usage is TRBJ2-6, with D unresolved. Germline V gene lookup returns CDR1 SEHNR and CDR2 FQNEAQ (reference sequence). The CDR3 runs to 17 residues. The V end was cut by 3 bases, the J end by 0 bases, with 12 bases between. The DNA of the CDR3 is TGTGCCAGCAGCTTGACGGAAAGATTCTCTGGGGCCAACGTCCTGACTTTC. This codes for CASSLTERFSGANVLTF.

The chain employs TRBV25-1 and TRBJ2-1, with D perhaps matching TRBD1 (5 bases). Germline assignment: CDR1 MGHDK and CDR2 SYGVNS. V was shortened by 2 bases and J by 10 bases, with 12 bases between the two germline ends. The CDR3 has 13 amino acids. The CDR3 is CASSEPSTDEQFF. In DNA form, the CDR3 reads TGTGCCAGCAGTGAACCCTCGACAGACGAGCAGTTCTTC.

This chain links TRBV30 with TRBJ2-2; D remains unclear. From germline, CDR1 is GTSNPN and CDR2 SVGIG (reference sequence). The CDR3 consists of 14 residues. Trimming took off 2 bases at V and 1 base at J, with 8 bases between the two ends. The CDR3 DNA sequence: TGTGCCTGGAGTCGAGACATGAACACCGGGGAGCTGTTTTTT. This codes for CAWSRDMNTGELFF.

The sample holds a few counts of this clonotype. The chain carries TRBV12-3 or TRBV12-4 and TRBJ1-5; no clear D. Trimming cost V 8 bases and J 5 bases, with 4 bases left between them. The CDR3 runs to 10 residues. The CDR3 DNA sequence: TGTGCCAGCGGGCATCAGCCCCAGCATTTT. This gives the protein CASGHQPQHF.

This clonotype was seen only a few times. The chain links TRBV10-3 to TRBJ2-5, with D perhaps given as TRBD1 or TRBD2 (6 bases each). V lost 9 bases, J lost 4 bases, and 12 bases lay in between. Germline V gene data show CDR1 as ENHRY and CDR2 as SYGVKD. The CDR3 has 12 residues. The DNA of the CDR3 is TGTGCCATAGGGGGAGCGGGAGAGACCCAGTACTTC. This codes for CAIGGAGETQYF.

This clonotype was seen a few times. The chain joins TRBV6-5 to TRBJ1-6; no definite D call. Germline CDR1 and CDR2: MNHEY and SVGAGI. This CDR3 comprises 12 residues. V lost 0 bases and J 8 bases, leaving 2 bases between the germline ends. CDR3 nucleotide sequence: TGTGCCAGCAGTTACTCGGATTCACCCCTCCACTTT. As protein: CASSYSDSPLHF.

The rearrangement links TRBV7-9 to TRBJ2-3; 9 nucleotides agree with TRBD2. CDR1 SEHNR and CDR2 FQNEAQ come from the germline V gene (reference sequence). The CDR3 has 16 amino acids. J was trimmed by 4 bases and V by 3 bases; bases with no gene match: 8. CDR3 sequence: CASSLDGGGAADTQYF. The CDR3 nucleotides are TGTGCCAGCAGCTTGGATGGCGGGGGGGCCGCAGATACGCAGTATTTT.

The rearrangement uses TRBV5-6 and TRBJ1-5, with D possibly being TRBD1 (6 bases). Germline values: CDR1 SGHDT, CDR2 YYEEEE. The CDR3 consists of 14 residues. Between the trimmed V and J ends, which lost 2 bases and 5 bases, there was a span of 11 bases. The CDR3 protein is CASSLQGGDQPQHF. The CDR3 DNA reads as TGTGCCAGCAGCTTACAAGGGGGGGATCAGCCCCAGCATTTT.

This clonotype was observed a few times. This chain links TRBV2 with TRBJ2-5; TRBD2 matches at 9 bases. This CDR3 contains 15 residues. Per germline, CDR1 SNHLY and CDR2 FYNNEI. The V and J ends lost 3 bases and 5 bases, in that order; junction bases with no gene match: 7. CDR3 sequence: CASSDRGLAGETQYF. CDR3 sequence (DNA): TGTGCCAGCAGTGACAGGGGACTAGCTGGGGAGACCCAGTACTTC.

This clonotype was seen more than once but under ten times. V usage is TRBV6-5 and J usage is TRBJ1-1; a possible D gene is TRBD1 (6 bases). The germline gives CDR1 MNHEY, CDR2 SVGAGI. CDR3 length: 16 amino acids. V was pared by 0 bases and J by 7 bases, with 18 bases between. The CDR3 is CASSYSISQGRGEAFF. CDR3 in DNA: TGTGCCAGCAGTTACTCAATCTCTCAGGGGCGTGGTGAAGCTTTCTTT.